This paragraph covers one T cell receptor beta chain sequence. Its target is unknown. These data originate in a study of OX40 agonist ivuxolimab in advanced cancers. Sequencing used immunoSEQ multiplex PCR; TCRdb keeps in-frame clones, though not all of them. The table has around 75,000 clones, about four fifths seen once. Whole-study findings and limits: Both CD4+ and CD8+ T cell populations in blood had undergone clonal expansion by week 6 at 0.1 to 3.0 mg/kg.

This CDR3 spans 14 amino acids. The germline CDR1 and CDR2 sequences are MGHDK and SYGVNS. Losses at the gene ends were 3 bases for V and 3 bases for J; bases not matched to a gene: 3. The V gene is TRBV25-1, the J gene TRBJ2-5, with 8 nucleotides matching TRBD2. This TCR derives from an adult with an advanced solid tumor such as melanoma, head and neck, liver or kidney cancer. The sequences come from CD4+ or CD8+ T cells sorted from blood, collected in a trial of the OX40 agonist ivuxolimab. CDR3 residues: CASSEFGGEETQYF. The CDR3 DNA reads as TGTGCCAGCAGTGAGTTCGGGGGGGAAGAGACCCAGTACTTC.